This T cell receptor (beta chain) stems from a study of immune heterogeneity within non-small cell lung tumors. Study-wide points: Some T-cell receptor beta clonotypes occurred at high frequency. These high-frequency clonotypes were largely distinct between individual patients. A moderate but significant correlation was found, linking local T-cell clonality with local tumor mutational burden (R 0.3 to 0.35).

TCR beta CDR3 regions came from multiplex PCR with 32 forward V and 13 reverse J primers. TCRdb passed the multiplex PCR reads through MiXCR, listing each CDR3 protein once. The repertoire holds about 15,000 distinct CDR3 sequences, with roughly 29% as singletons. CDR3 size: 14 residues. Germline CDR1 and CDR2: SNHLY and FYNNEI. Points on this clonotype: Its antigen is as yet unknown. A much larger clone differs from this one at a single base, so this may be a read error.

Template input, which was bulk tumor genomic DNA, totaled 600 to 700 ng per sample. Surgeons took several biopsies per primary tumor, spaced far apart, during surgery. Those enrolled were patients newly diagnosed with untreated non-small cell lung cancer and undergoing curative surgery. Donors comprised surgical patients with newly diagnosed non-small cell lung cancer, operated on with curative intent. The specimen was lung tumor tissue. The receptor was derived from a man aged 35 to 55 with non-small cell lung cancer. The chain combines TRBV2 with TRBJ1-6; D remains unclear. The CDR3 DNA follows: TGTGCCATCAGTGAAACGGTGGGCTCTTCACCCCTCCACTTT. Its translation is CAISETVGSSPLHF.